This TCR beta chain appears in the sequencing data of a study of identical twins. TCRdb independently ran MiXCR on the 5' RACE reads; one entry per CDR3 protein. The table lists 200,000 to 300,000 distinct CDR3 sequences, more than 9% of them singletons, with 10% in the top ten. This clonotype was recorded many times. Trimming pared 0 bases from V and 6 bases from J, leaving 6 bases between. From germline, CDR1 is MGHRA and CDR2 YSYEKL. The CDR3 length is 13 residues. The rearrangement uses TRBV4-1 and TRBJ2-1; weak D call: TRBD2 (6 bases). The TCR sequence derives from a man aged 45-60 years in good health. Material for sequencing was memory T cells sorted from blood. CDR3 sequence (DNA): TGCGCCAGCAGCCAAGACGGGGGCAATGAGCAGTTCTTC. Translation: CASSQDGGNEQFF.